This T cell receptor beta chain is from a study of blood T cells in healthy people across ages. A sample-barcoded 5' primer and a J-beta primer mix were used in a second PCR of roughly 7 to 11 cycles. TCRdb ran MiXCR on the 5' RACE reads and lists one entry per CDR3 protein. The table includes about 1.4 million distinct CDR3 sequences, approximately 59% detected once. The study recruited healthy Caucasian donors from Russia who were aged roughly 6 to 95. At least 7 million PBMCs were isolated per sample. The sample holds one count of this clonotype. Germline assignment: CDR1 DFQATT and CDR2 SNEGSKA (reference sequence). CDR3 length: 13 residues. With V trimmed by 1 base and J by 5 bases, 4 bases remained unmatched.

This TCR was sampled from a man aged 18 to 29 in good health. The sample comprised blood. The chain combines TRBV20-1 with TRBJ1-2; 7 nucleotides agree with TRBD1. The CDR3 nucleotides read TGCAGTGCTAGAGGACAGGGCGAATATGGCTACACCTTC. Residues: CSARGQGEYGYTF.